This TCR beta chain was observed in a study of radiation and T cells in renal cell carcinoma. CDR3 length equals 10 residues. The V end lost 0 bases, the J end lost 8 bases, and 2 bases lay between the germline ends. CDR1 and CDR2 from the germline V gene are SQVTM and ANQGSEA. Study findings and constraints: From baseline, blood top tumor clonotypes peaked at 2 weeks post-radiation. No pretreatment tumor biopsies were available for baseline clonotypes.

Comment on this clone: Its cognate antigen is unknown.

Libraries were prepared by immunoSEQ multiplex PCR; TCRdb keeps only in-frame clonotypes and omits some of them. The sample lists about 140,000 clones; less than 85% were seen once. The time point was: baseline pretreatment blood. Treatment defined: 15 Gy SBRT to primary tumor, nephrectomy 4 weeks later. Clear cell pathology was present in this patient's renal cell carcinoma. This chain uses TRBV29-1 with TRBJ2-1; no clear D. The TCR sequence derives from a woman aged 45 to 65 with renal cell carcinoma. Sequenced here: blood, sampled from a patient whose treatment included radiotherapy and nephrectomy. The CDR3 region has the DNA TGCAGCGTTGAAGATGATGAGCAGTTCTTC. Residues: CSVEDDEQFF.